Reported below is one TCR beta chain. Its antigen is still unknown. The treatment here: roughly 19 received Ad26.COV2.S at low or high dose, single or two shots; 5 received placebo; per-sample allocation not given. The samples were gathered on day 63 after the first injection of vaccine or placebo. Spike of the Wuhan-strain SARS-CoV-2 was expressed by an Ad26 vector, which formed the vaccine. The table came from immunoSEQ multiplex PCR; TCRdb's copy has only in-frame clones and leaves some out. The profile shows almost 400,000 clones, 75% to 90% of them singletons. The data derive from a study of Ad26.COV2.S vaccination and SARS-CoV-2 variants. Overall study context: Donor was assigned to the Ad26.COV2.S arm of trial COV1001. The vaccine Ad26.COV2.S was put into the muscle once, or twice with 56 days between. Overall study results and limits: Spike-specific TCR breadth in vaccine recipients exceeded that seen in placebo recipients.

The CDR3 extends over 16 amino acids. V was pared by 3 bases and J by 4 bases, with 4 bases of the junction left unmatched. Germline V gene lookup returns CDR1 MNHEY and CDR2 SMNVEV (reference sequence). The clonotype was recovered from a person between 18 and 59 years old who received the Ad26.COV2.S COVID-19 vaccine or a placebo. The sequences come from peripheral blood, collected in a trial of Ad26.COV2.S vaccine versus placebo. The chain recombines TRBV27 with TRBJ2-2, with TRBD2 identical over 11 bases. CDR3 in amino acids: CASSFTSGSSTGELFF. The CDR3 DNA sequence: TGTGCCAGCAGTTTTACTAGCGGGAGCAGCACCGGGGAGCTGTTTTTT.